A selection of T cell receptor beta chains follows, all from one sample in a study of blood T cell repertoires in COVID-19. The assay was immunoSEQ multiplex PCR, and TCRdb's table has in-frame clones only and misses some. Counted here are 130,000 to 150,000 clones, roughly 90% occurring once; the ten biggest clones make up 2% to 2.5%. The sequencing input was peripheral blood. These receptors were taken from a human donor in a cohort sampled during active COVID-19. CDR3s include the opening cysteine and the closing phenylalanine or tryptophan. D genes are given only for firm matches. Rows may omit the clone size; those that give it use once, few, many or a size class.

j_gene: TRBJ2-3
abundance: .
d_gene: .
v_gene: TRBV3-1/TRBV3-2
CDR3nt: TGTGCCAGCAGCCAACGCATAACGGGAACATGGTATACGCAGTATTTT
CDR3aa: CASSQRITGTWYTQYF

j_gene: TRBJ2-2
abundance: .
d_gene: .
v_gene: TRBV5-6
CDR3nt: TGTGCCAGCAGCTTGGGGGCAGGAGGCGCCGGGGAGCTGTTTTTT
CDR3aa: CASSLGAGGAGELFF

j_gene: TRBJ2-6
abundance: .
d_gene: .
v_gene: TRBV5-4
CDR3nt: TGTGCCAGCAGCGAGCTCTACTCTGGGGCCAACGTCCTGACTTTC
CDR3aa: CASSELYSGANVLTF

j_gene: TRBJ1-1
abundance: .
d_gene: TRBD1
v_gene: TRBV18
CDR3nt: TGTGCCAGCTCACCAGGACAGGTGTCGAACACTGAAGCTTTCTTT
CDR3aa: CASSPGQVSNTEAFF

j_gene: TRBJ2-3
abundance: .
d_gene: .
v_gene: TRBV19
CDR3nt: TGTGCCAGTAGGCCGAATGGAGCCCTCGATACGCAGTATTTT
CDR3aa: CASRPNGALDTQYF

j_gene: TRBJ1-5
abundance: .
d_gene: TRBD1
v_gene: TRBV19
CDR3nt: TGTGCCAGTAACGCTCAGGGGGCTCATCAGCCCCAGCATTTT
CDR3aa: CASNAQGAHQPQHF

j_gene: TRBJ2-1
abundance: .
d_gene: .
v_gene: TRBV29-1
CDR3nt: TGCAGCGTTGAGTTCCCTCGGAGCAATGAGCAGTTCTTC
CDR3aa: CSVEFPRSNEQFF

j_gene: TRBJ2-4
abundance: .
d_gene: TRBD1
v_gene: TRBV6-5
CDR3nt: TGTGCCAGCACCCTTCAGGGGGCCGTCAAAAACATTCAGTACTTC
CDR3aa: CASTLQGAVKNIQYF

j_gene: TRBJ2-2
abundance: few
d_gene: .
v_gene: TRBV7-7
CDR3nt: TGTGCTAGCAGCTTAGTCAAGGTGGAGGGGACTAACACCGGGGAGCTGTTTTTT
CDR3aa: CASSLVKVEGTNTGELFF

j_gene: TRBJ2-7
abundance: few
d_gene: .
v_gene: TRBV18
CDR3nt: TGTGCCAGCTCACACTCGACAGGAGACTACGAGCAGTACTTC
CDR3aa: CASSHSTGDYEQYF

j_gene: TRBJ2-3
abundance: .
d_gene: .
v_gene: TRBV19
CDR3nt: TGTGCCAGCCGGCGTCCGGACAGGGCGGGGGCGGGAGATACGCAGTATTTT
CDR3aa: CASRRPDRAGAGDTQYF

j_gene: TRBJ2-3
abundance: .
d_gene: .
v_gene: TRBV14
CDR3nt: TGTGCCAGCAGCCAAGCCGAGGCAGATACGCAGTATTTT
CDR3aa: CASSQAEADTQYF

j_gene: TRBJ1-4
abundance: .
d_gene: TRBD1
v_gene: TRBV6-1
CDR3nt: TGTGCCAGCAGTGAAATGGGACAGGGAGGCGAAAAACTGTTTTTT
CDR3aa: CASSEMGQGGEKLFF

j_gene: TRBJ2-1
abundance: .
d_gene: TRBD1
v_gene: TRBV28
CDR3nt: TGTGCCAGCAGGGGGACAGACTCCTACAATGAGCAGTTCTTC
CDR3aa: CASRGTDSYNEQFF

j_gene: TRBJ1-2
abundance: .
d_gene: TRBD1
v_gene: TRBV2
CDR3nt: TGTGCCAGATCGACAGGGGAGAGTGGCTACACCTTC
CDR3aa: CARSTGESGYTF

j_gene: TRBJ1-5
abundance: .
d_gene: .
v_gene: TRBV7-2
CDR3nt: TGTGCCAGCAGCTTAGTCTCGGGCAATCAGCCCCAGCATTTT
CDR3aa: CASSLVSGNQPQHF

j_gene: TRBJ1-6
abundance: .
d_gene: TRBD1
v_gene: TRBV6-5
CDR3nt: TGTGCCAGCAGTTCCCCCGGGACAGGTGTAAATTCACCCCTCCACTTT
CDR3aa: CASSSPGTGVNSPLHF

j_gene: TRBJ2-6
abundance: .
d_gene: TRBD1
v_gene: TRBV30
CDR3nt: TGTGCCTGCCCGACAGGGGCTGGGGCCAACGTCCTGACTTTC
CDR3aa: CACPTGAGANVLTF

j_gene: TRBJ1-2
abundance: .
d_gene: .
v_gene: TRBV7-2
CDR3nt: TGTGCCAGCAGTCCACAGGCAAACTATGGCTACACCTTC
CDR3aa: CASSPQANYGYTF

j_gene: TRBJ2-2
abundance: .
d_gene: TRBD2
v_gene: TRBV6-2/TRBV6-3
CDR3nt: TGTGCCAGCAGTAGGACTAGCGGGGCCGGGGAGCTGTTTTTT
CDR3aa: CASSRTSGAGELFF

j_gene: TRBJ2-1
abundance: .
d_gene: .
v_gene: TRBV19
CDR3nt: TGTGCCAGTAGTATCGAAACTAGCTCCTACAATGAGCAGTTCTTC
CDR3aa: CASSIETSSYNEQFF

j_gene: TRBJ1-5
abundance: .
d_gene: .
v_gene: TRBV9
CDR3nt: TGTGCCAGCAGCTCCACTTACAATCAGCCCCAGCATTTT
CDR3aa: CASSSTYNQPQHF

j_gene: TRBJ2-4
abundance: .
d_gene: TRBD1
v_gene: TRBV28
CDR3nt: TGTGCCAGCAGTACAGGGGGAATGCTAGCCAAAAACATTCAGTACTTC
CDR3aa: CASSTGGMLAKNIQYF

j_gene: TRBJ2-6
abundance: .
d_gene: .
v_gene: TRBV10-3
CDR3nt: TGTGCCATCAGCCTCGACACGTCTGGGGCCAACGTCCTGACTTTC
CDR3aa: CAISLDTSGANVLTF

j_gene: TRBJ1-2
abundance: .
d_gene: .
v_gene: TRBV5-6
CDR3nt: TGTGCCAGCAGCTTGTATGAGTTCGCTGTCTATGGCTACACCTTC
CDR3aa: CASSLYEFAVYGYTF

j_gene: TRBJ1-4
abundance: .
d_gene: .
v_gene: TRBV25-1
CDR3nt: TGTGCCAGCAGTGAATTATGGGGGCGGGCTAATGAAAAACTGTTTTTT
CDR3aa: CASSELWGRANEKLFF

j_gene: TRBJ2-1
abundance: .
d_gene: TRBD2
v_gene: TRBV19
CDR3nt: TGTGCCAGTAGCGAGGGAGGGAGGGCCTTCAATGAGCAGTTCTTC
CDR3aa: CASSEGGRAFNEQFF

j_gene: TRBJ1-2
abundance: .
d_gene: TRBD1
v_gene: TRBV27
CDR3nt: TGTGCCAGCAGTTTCTGGGGACAGGGTGGGGATGGCTACACCTTC
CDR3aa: CASSFWGQGGDGYTF

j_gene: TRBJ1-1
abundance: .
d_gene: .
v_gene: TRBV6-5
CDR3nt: TGTGCCAGCAGAAACCGGGGGTGGGGGAACACTGAAGCTTTCTTT
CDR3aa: CASRNRGWGNTEAFF

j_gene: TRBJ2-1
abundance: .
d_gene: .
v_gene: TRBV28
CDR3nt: TGTGCCAGCAGCCATCAACCGACAGACCTCTCCTACAATGAGCAGTTCTTC
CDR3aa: CASSHQPTDLSYNEQFF

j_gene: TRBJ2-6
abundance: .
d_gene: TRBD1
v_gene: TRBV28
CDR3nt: TGTGCCAGCAGCTCCCGGGACAGGGGCCCCTCTGGGGCCAACGTCCTGACTTTC
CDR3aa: CASSSRDRGPSGANVLTF

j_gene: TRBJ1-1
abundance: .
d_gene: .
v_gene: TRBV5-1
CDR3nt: TGCGCCAGCAGCCCTGGAACGGGGCAAGGGGGAGCTTTCTTT
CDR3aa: CASSPGTGQGGAFF

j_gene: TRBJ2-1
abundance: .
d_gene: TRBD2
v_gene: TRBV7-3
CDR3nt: TGTGCCAGCAGCTTAGGGCCTAGCGGGAGGTCGGGGATGGGGAATGAGCAGTTCTTC
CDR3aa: CASSLGPSGRSGMGNEQFF

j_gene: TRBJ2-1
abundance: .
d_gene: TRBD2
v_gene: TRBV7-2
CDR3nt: TGTGCCAGCAGCCCAGAGACTAGCGGGATGATAGATGAGCAGTTCTTC
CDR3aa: CASSPETSGMIDEQFF

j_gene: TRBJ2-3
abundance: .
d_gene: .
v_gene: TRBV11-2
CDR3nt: TGTGCCAGCAGCTGGTTGGACTCCCGCACAGATACGCAGTATTTT
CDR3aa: CASSWLDSRTDTQYF